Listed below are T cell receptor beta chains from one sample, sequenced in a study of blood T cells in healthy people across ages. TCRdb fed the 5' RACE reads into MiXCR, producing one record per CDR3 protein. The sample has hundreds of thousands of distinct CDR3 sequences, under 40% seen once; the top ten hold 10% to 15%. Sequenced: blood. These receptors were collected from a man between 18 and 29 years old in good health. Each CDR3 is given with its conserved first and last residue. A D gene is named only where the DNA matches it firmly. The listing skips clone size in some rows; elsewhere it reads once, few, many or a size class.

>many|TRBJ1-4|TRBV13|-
TGTGCCAGCAGCCCCTCGGGTAGGGCAACTAATGAAAAACTGTTTTTT
CASSPSGRATNEKLFF
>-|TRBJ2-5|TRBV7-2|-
TGTGCTAGCAGCTTAGGACCGGACAAGCAGTACTTC
CASSLGPDKQYF
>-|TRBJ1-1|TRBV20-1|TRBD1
TGCAGTGCAGGGGATATTAGCCAGGGGGAGATCACTGAAGCTTTCTTT
CSAGDISQGEITEAFF
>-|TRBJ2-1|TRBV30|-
TGTGCCTGGAGTGTACGGACCCGATCCTACGAGCAGTTCTTC
CAWSVRTRSYEQFF
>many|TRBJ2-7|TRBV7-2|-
TGTGCCAGCAGCTTAGCGCTGGGGGAGCAGTACTTC
CASSLALGEQYF
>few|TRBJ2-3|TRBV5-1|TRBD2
TGCGCCAGCAGCTTGGGTACTAGCGGAATTAGCACAGATACGCAGTATTTT
CASSLGTSGISTDTQYF
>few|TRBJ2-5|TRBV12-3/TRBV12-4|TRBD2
TGTGCCAGCAGTTTAGAAACTAGCGGGGGGAAAGGTAATACGGAGACCCAGTACTTC
CASSLETSGGKGNTETQYF
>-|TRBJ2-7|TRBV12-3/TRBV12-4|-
TGTGCCAGCAGTTTAAGGCAGGGCCCCAATGAGCAGTACTTC
CASSLRQGPNEQYF
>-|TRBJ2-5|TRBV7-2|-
TGTGCCAGCAGCCATGTGAAGGGGCCCGGCCAGTACTTC
CASSHVKGPGQYF
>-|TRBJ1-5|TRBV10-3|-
TGTGCCATCAGCCGGGACATTTTGGATCAGCCCCAGCATTTT
CAISRDILDQPQHF
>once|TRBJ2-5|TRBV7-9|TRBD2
TGTGCCAGCAGCAAAGGACTAGCGGGCCAGGAGACCCAGTACTTC
CASSKGLAGQETQYF
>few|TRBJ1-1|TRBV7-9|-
TGTGCCAGCAGACCAATGGGGGGGGCAGGGGAGAACACTGAAGCTTTCTTT
CASRPMGGAGENTEAFF
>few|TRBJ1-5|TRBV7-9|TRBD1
TGTGCCAGCAGCTTAAGGACAGGGGAGGTCAATCAGCCCCAGCATTTT
CASSLRTGEVNQPQHF
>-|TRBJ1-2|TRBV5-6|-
TGTGCCAGCAGCCTTCCGGACAGCCCAACAAGTAACTATGGCTACACCTTC
CASSLPDSPTSNYGYTF